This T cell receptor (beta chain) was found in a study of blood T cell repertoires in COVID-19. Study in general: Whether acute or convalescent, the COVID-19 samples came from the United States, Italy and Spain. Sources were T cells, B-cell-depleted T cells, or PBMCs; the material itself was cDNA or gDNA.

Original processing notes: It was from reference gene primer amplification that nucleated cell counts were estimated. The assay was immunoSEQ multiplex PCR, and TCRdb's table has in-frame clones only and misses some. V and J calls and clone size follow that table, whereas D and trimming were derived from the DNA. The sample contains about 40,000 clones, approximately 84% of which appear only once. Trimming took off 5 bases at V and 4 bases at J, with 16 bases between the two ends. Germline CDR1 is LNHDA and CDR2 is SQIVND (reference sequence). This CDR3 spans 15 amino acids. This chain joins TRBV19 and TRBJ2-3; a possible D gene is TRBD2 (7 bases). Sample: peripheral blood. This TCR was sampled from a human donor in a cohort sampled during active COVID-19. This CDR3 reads CASSYGGGPSDTQYF. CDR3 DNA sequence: TGTGCCAGTAGTTACGGCGGGGGCCCGTCAGATACGCAGTATTTT.